These 30 T cell receptor beta chains were all obtained from the same sample, sequenced in a study of blood T cell repertoires in COVID-19. TCRdb's copy holds only in-frame clones and misses some; the assay was immunoSEQ multiplex PCR. The data hold 70,000 or so clones, with more than 70% observed a single time. Sequencing was done on a sample of peripheral blood. The receptor set was obtained from a man aged 45-65 years with acute or convalescent COVID-19.

This clone was found a few times. The rearrangement uses TRBV27 and TRBJ1-6; 8 bases are shared with TRBD1. This CDR3 comprises 16 residues. Per the germline V gene, CDR1 is MNHEY and CDR2 is SMNVEV (reference sequence). The J segment lost 1 base and the V segment lost 8 bases, leaving 7 bases of the junction unmatched. CDR3 region: CASRTGYMSYNSPLHF. The CDR3 DNA is TGTGCCAGCCGGACAGGGTATATGTCCTATAATTCACCCCTCCACTTT.

The rearrangement joins TRBV29-1 to TRBJ1-5; the match to TRBD1 covers 7 bases. With 6 bases clipped from V and 0 bases from J, the junction kept 5 bases outside the gene matches. Germline CDR1 is SQVTM and CDR2 is ANQGSEA. The CDR3 consists of 14 residues. The CDR3 loop reads CSVGTAYSNQPQHF. DNA for the CDR3: TGCAGCGTCGGGACAGCTTATAGCAATCAGCCCCAGCATTTT.

The chain joins TRBV28 to TRBJ1-1; 8 bases align to TRBD1. In germline, CDR1 is MDHEN, CDR2 SYDVKM. The V and J ends lost 4 bases and 0 bases, in that order; junction bases with no gene match: 4. The CDR3 is 15 residues long. CDR3 in amino acids: CASSSGQGLNTEAFF. CDR3 nucleotide sequence: TGTGCCAGCAGTTCAGGACAGGGCCTGAACACTGAAGCTTTCTTT.

This clone was counted only a few times. The genes are TRBV6-5 and TRBJ1-3; a weak D match, TRBD1 (6 bases). CDR1 and CDR2 (germline): MNHEY, SVGAGI. Trimming removed 5 bases from V and 0 bases from J, with 11 bases in between. This CDR3 is built from 15 residues. The CDR3 is CASSRQESSGNTIYF. In DNA form, the CDR3 reads TGTGCCAGCAGTCGACAGGAGAGCTCTGGAAACACCATATATTTT.

The chain uses TRBV18 and TRBJ2-7; possibly TRBD2 for D (6 bases). The CDR3 length is 18 residues. CDR1 and CDR2 from the germline V gene are KGHSH and LQKENI. V lost 6 bases to trimming and J lost 2 bases, with 26 bases between them. CDR3 loop: CASSPTGIRGRRTYEQYF. The CDR3 region has the DNA TGTGCCAGCTCCCCAACAGGAATCCGGGGGAGGCGGACCTACGAGCAGTACTTC.

The V gene is TRBV5-1, the J gene TRBJ2-7, with a possible D match to TRBD1 (6 bases). CDR3 size: 13 residues. Germline V CDR1 and CDR2: SGHRS, YFSETQ. V lost 0 bases and J lost 4, with 8 bases in between. The CDR3 protein is CASSLGDTYEQYF. The CDR3 DNA sequence: TGCGCCAGCAGCTTGGGGGACACATACGAGCAGTACTTC.

The gene calls are TRBV30 and TRBJ2-5, with D tentatively TRBD1 (5 bases). The CDR3 is made up of 11 amino acids. Germline CDR1 reads GTSNPN; CDR2 reads SVGIG (reference sequence). The ends were cut back, 8 bases at V and 7 bases at J, with 14 bases in the middle. Here the CDR3 DNA reads TGTGCCGGGGCGGTCGGTCCGACCCAGTACTTC. This sequence encodes CAGAVGPTQYF.

This chain joins TRBV7-9 and TRBJ2-7; TRBD1 aligns across 10 bases. Germline V gene data show CDR1 as SEHNR and CDR2 as FQNEAQ (reference sequence). CDR3 length equals 16 residues. J was trimmed by 1 base and V by 5 bases; bases with no gene match: 8. CDR3 coding DNA: TGTGCCAGCAGCCGAGGGGGGACAGGGGTTTCCTACGAGCAGTACTTC. Protein product: CASSRGGTGVSYEQYF. The full variable domain, completed using reference TRBV7-9 and TRBJ2-7, is DTGVSQNPRHKITKRGQNVTFRCDPISEHNRLYWYRQTLGQGPEFLTYFQNEAQLEKSRLLSDRFSAERPKGSFSTLEIQRTEQGDSAMYLCASSRGGTGVSYEQYFGPGTRLTVT.

V gene TRBV28 combines with J gene TRBJ2-5; D might be TRBD2 (6 bases). The CDR3 length is 16 residues. The germline V gene encodes CDR1 MDHEN and CDR2 SYDVKM. The V end was cut by 7 bases, the J end by 4 bases, with 22 bases between. In DNA form, the CDR3 reads TGTGCCAGCATCCCTGCGGGACCAATGTGGGGAGAGACCCAGTACTTC. It is translated as CASIPAGPMWGETQYF.

This sequence joins TRBV6-5 and TRBJ2-5, with 10 bases that match TRBD2. V was pared by 7 bases and J by 13 bases, with 12 bases of the junction left unmatched. The CDR3 has 13 residues. Germline V gene lookup returns CDR1 MNHEY and CDR2 SVGAGI. CDR3 loop: CASTRGGLAPMYF. The CDR3 nucleotides are TGTGCCAGCACACGGGGGGGACTAGCGCCGATGTACTTC.

The chain employs TRBV18 and TRBJ2-1; D is unclear. V was shortened by 2 bases and J by 5 bases, with 13 bases between the two germline ends. This CDR3 has 15 amino acids. Germline V gene sequence: CDR1 KGHSH, CDR2 LQKENI. The CDR3 DNA reads as TGTGCCAGCTCACCAATATCGCCTATTGACAATGAGCAGTTCTTC. This sequence encodes CASSPISPIDNEQFF.

V usage is TRBV5-5 and J usage is TRBJ2-7, with a tentative D call TRBD2 (6 bases). The V and J ends lost 3 bases and 2 bases respectively, with 9 bases between them. There are 13 residues in the CDR3. The germline CDR1 and CDR2 sequences are SGHKS and YYEKEE (reference sequence). The CDR3 is CASSSGLTYEQYF. The CDR3 DNA reads as TGTGCCAGCAGCTCGGGACTTACCTACGAGCAGTACTTC.

This clone has only one observation. The chain combines TRBV6-5 with TRBJ2-3; no definite D call. Trimming stripped 5 bases from V and 2 bases from J, with 14 bases between. Per germline, CDR1 MNHEY and CDR2 SVGAGI. The CDR3 length is 15 residues. The CDR3 region is CASSHLVASTDTQYF. In DNA form, the CDR3 reads TGTGCCAGCAGTCATCTAGTGGCTTCCACAGATACGCAGTATTTT.

This chain uses TRBV7-8 with TRBJ2-6; a possible D gene is TRBD1 (5 bases). V dropped 8 bases and J dropped 3 bases, with 14 bases sitting between them. This CDR3 has 15 residues. Germline V gene data show CDR1 as SGHVS and CDR2 as FQNEAQ. CDR3 amino acids: CASPKGLFGANVLTF. The CDR3 region has the DNA TGTGCCAGCCCCAAGGGGCTGTTTGGGGCCAACGTCCTGACTTTC.

The V gene is TRBV5-1, the J gene TRBJ1-4; TRBD1 agrees at 8 bases. Germline trimming cut 4 bases from V and 4 bases from J; bases unmatched to any gene: 3. CDR3 length: 14 amino acids. The V gene's germline CDR1 is SGHRS and CDR2 YFSETQ. The CDR3 region has the DNA TGCGCCAGCAGCCTGGGACAGGATAATGAAAAACTGTTTTTT. Residues: CASSLGQDNEKLFF. Looking up the rest from reference TRBV5-1 and TRBJ1-4 gives the full variable domain: KAGVTQTPRYLIKTRGQQVTLSCSPISGHRSVSWYQQTPGQGLQFLFEYFSETQRNKGNFPGRFSGRQFSNSRSEMNVSTLELGDSALYLCASSLGQDNEKLFFGSGTQLSVL.

The chain links TRBV9 to TRBJ2-7; D is unresolved. V was pared by 0 bases and J by 2 bases, with 6 bases between. The CDR3 runs to 13 residues. CDR1 is SGDLS and CDR2 is YYNGEE in the germline V gene. CDR3 region: CASSVGPAYEQYF. The CDR3 DNA follows: TGTGCCAGCAGCGTAGGCCCGGCCTACGAGCAGTACTTC.

Here the CDR3 reads CASSQTTGRNQPQHF. The CDR3, as DNA: TGCGCCAGCAGCCAAACAACAGGGAGAAATCAGCCCCAGCATTTT. V usage is TRBV4-1 and J usage is TRBJ1-5; weak D call: TRBD1 (6 bases). This CDR3 contains 15 residues. CDR1 is MGHRA, CDR2 YSYEKL, per germline. V dropped 2 bases and J dropped 4 bases, with 12 bases sitting between them.

The chain couples TRBV6-4 to TRBJ2-1, with 9 bases aligning to TRBD2. V lost 3 bases to trimming and J lost 8 bases; unmatched junction nucleotides: 8. The germline V gene encodes CDR1 MRHNA and CDR2 SNTAGT. The CDR3 length is 15 residues. The CDR3 DNA sequence: TGTGCCAGCAGTGAAGGCGGGGGGGCCATGGATGAGCAGTTCTTC. It yields the protein CASSEGGGAMDEQFF.

This sequence joins TRBV13 and TRBJ2-1; 7 bases map to TRBD2. V gave up 4 bases and J gave up 3 bases; unmatched junction bases: 6. The CDR3 spans 15 residues. Germline loops: CDR1 PRHDT, CDR2 FYEKMQ (reference sequence). The CDR3 sequence: CASSSRRDYYNEQFF. The CDR3 DNA follows: TGTGCCAGCAGCTCCCGCCGGGACTACTACAATGAGCAGTTCTTC.

V is TRBV7-9 and J is TRBJ1-1; 10 positions match TRBD1. J was trimmed by 5 bases and V by 10 bases; bases with no gene match: 4. Germline V gene sequence: CDR1 SEHNR, CDR2 FQNEAQ (reference sequence). There are 12 residues in the CDR3. The DNA for the CDR3 is TGTGCCATCGGGACAGGGGAGACTGAAGCTTTCTTT. Residues: CAIGTGETEAFF. Looking up the rest from reference TRBV7-9 and TRBJ1-1 gives the full variable domain: DTGVSQNPRHKITKRGQNVTFRCDPISEHNRLYWYRQTLGQGPEFLTYFQNEAQLEKSRLLSDRFSAERPKGSFSTLEIQRTEQGDSAMYLCAIGTGETEAFFGQGTRLTVV.

This clone has more than one count but fewer than ten. The chain's CDR3 is CASRERGLADTQYF. The CDR3 nucleotides are TGTGCCAGCAGAGAAAGGGGTCTCGCAGATACGCAGTATTTT. The chain carries TRBV13 and TRBJ2-3, with D possibly matching TRBD1 (5 bases). Germline-derived CDR1 and CDR2 are PRHDT and FYEKMQ (reference sequence). This CDR3 spans 14 amino acids. The V end was cut by 6 bases, the J end by 4 bases, with 14 bases between.

The gene calls are TRBV19 and TRBJ1-3, with 7 bases identical to TRBD1. V trimming: 3 bases; J trimming: 1 base; junction bases outside the gene matches: 3. Germline loops: CDR1 LNHDA, CDR2 SQIVND (reference sequence). CDR3 length equals 15 residues. The CDR3 loop reads CASSMGRGSGNTIYF. As DNA, the CDR3 is TGTGCCAGTAGTATGGGCAGGGGGTCTGGAAACACCATATATTTT.

This chain uses TRBV6-5 with TRBJ2-5, with 8 bases identical to TRBD2. This CDR3 spans 14 amino acids. J was trimmed by 5 bases and V by 5 bases; bases with no gene match: 7. CDR1 is MNHEY and CDR2 is SVGAGI in the germline V gene. Here the CDR3 reads CASSLTGGPETQYF. As DNA, the CDR3 is TGTGCCAGCAGTCTAACGGGGGGGCCTGAGACCCAGTACTTC.

This chain links TRBV5-6 with TRBJ2-6; D is unclear. CDR3 length equals 16 residues. The V end was cut by 0 bases, the J end by 0 bases, with 7 bases between. Germline CDR1 is SGHDT and CDR2 is YYEEEE. CDR3 bases: TGTGCCAGCAGCTTGGGGGCAGACTCTGGGGCCAACGTCCTGACTTTC. Its protein product is CASSLGADSGANVLTF.

V gene TRBV6-5 combines with J gene TRBJ1-1; TRBD1 agrees at 7 bases. Germline CDR1 and CDR2: MNHEY and SVGAGI. The CDR3 spans 15 residues. V was clipped by 5 bases and J by 1 base; unmatched bases: 7. The CDR3 reads CASSRDRVENTEAFF. DNA for the CDR3: TGTGCCAGCAGTAGAGACAGGGTAGAGAACACTGAAGCTTTCTTT.

The chain employs TRBV7-3 and TRBJ2-7, with 8 nucleotides matching TRBD1. Trimming removed 5 bases from V and 4 bases from J; junction bases left unmatched: 4. This CDR3 spans 13 amino acids. CDR1 and CDR2 (germline): SGHTA, FQGTGA. In DNA form, the CDR3 reads TGTGCCAGCAGCCCGGGACAGGAGTACGAGCAGTACTTC. Protein: CASSPGQEYEQYF.

About this clone itself: A read error may produce the germline difference seen at one junction end. V gene TRBV6-5 combines with J gene TRBJ2-2; a possible D gene is TRBD1 (6 bases). The CDR3 has 11 residues. CDR1 is MNHEY, CDR2 SVGAGI, per germline. The CDR3 DNA sequence: TGTGCTAGCAGAAGGGGGTTGGAGCTGTTTTTT. This codes for CASRRGLELFF.

The chain uses TRBV11-2 and TRBJ1-1, with D possibly TRBD1 on 5 matching bases. Trimming removed 4 bases from V and 3 bases from J, with 12 bases in between. This CDR3 has 14 amino acids. Germline CDR1 SGHAT, CDR2 FQNNGV. CDR3 residues: CASSYGTDHTEAFF. The CDR3 DNA follows: TGTGCCAGCAGCTATGGGACTGACCACACTGAAGCTTTCTTT.

The J gene is TRBJ2-7, the V gene TRBV5-1, with D unclear. Germline-derived CDR1 and CDR2 are SGHRS and YFSETQ. There are 15 residues in the CDR3. V lost 0 bases, J lost 1 base, and 11 bases lay in between. The CDR3 DNA reads as TGCGCCAGCAGCTTGGCGTCGTTAGCATCCTACGAGCAGTACTTC. Amino acids: CASSLASLASYEQYF.

The V and J genes are TRBV9 and TRBJ1-5, with 9 bases aligning to TRBD1. Trimming at V came to 3 bases and at J to 5 bases, leaving 3 bases not matched to a gene. Germline lookup yields CDR1 SGDLS and CDR2 YYNGEE. The CDR3 has 14 residues. The chain's CDR3 is CASSATGGDQPQHF. CDR3 coding DNA: TGTGCCAGCAGCGCGACAGGGGGGGATCAGCCCCAGCATTTT.